This TCR beta chain was retrieved from a study of cytomegalovirus exposure and HLA in healthy donors. Vbeta (60) and Jbeta (13) primers were used in the PCR. This table comes from immunoSEQ multiplex PCR, and its TCRdb copy is limited to in-frame clones, with some not included. The sample data list about 130,000 clones. Trimming took 3 bases from V and 7 from J, leaving 7 bases between them. The CDR3 runs to 11 residues. The V gene's germline CDR1 is DFQATT and CDR2 SNEGSKA (reference sequence). Sequenced input: PBMCs. This chain joins TRBV20-1 and TRBJ2-1; D is unresolved. This receptor was taken from a man aged 35 to 55 in good health and CMV-seronegative. CDR3 sequence: CSASAANEQFF. CDR3 in DNA: TGCAGTGCTAGTGCGGCGAATGAGCAGTTCTTC.